The clone carrying this T cell receptor (beta chain) has a handful of counts. Its antigen is still unknown. The sample comes from a study of T-cell reconstitution after alpha-beta-depleted transplantation in children. For TCRbeta, the library was prepared with unique molecular identifiers. Via MiXCR, TCRdb re-called the PCR reads, giving one row per CDR3 protein. The sample comprises around 700,000 distinct CDR3 sequences, around 13% of which are singletons, and around 0.76% rests with the top ten. Study-level findings and limits: When one year had passed after transplant, most T-cell counts and diversity came from newly produced T cells. Some patients owed their high day-60 TCRbeta diversity to surviving recipient T cells and thymic progenitors. By about two months after transplant, alpha-beta T cells reportedly arose from several hundred graft clones that had expanded.

The sequence came from a girl under 10 years old with congenital amegakaryocytic thrombocytopenia, due to receive a stem cell transplant. Sequenced material: PBMCs, taken before TCRalphabeta/CD19-depleted stem cell transplant.

CDR3 residues: CASSDTTSQVSGNTIYF. The CDR3 region has the DNA TGTGCCAGCAGTGACACGACTTCCCAGGTCTCTGGAAACACCATATATTTT. V usage is TRBV12-3 or TRBV12-4 and J usage is TRBJ1-3, with no clear D. V lost 5 bases and J 0 bases, leaving 17 bases between the germline ends. CDR3 length: 17 residues.